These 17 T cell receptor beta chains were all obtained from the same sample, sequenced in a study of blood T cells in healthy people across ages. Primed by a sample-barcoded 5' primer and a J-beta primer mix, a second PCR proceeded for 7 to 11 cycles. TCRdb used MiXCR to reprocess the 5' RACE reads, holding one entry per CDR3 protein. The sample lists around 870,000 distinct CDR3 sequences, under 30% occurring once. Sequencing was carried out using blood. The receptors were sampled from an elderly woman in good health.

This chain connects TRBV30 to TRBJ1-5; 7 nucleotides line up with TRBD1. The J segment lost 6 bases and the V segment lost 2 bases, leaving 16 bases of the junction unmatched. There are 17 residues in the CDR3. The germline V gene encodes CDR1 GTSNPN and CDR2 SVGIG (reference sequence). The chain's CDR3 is CAWSPSFATGVRQPQHF. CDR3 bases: TGTGCCTGGAGTCCTTCCTTCGCCACAGGGGTCCGTCAGCCCCAGCATTTT.

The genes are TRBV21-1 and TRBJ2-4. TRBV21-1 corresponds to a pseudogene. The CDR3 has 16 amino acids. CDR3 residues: CASSKVRPDLEYIQYF. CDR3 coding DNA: TGTGCCAGCAGCAAAGTTCGGCCGGACCTGGAGTACATTCAGTACTTC.

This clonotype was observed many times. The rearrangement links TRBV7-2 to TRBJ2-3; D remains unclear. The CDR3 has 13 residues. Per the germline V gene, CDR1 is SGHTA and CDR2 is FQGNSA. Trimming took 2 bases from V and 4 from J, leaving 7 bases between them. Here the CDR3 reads CASSLREADTQYF. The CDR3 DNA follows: TGTGCCAGCAGCTTAAGAGAGGCAGATACGCAGTATTTT.

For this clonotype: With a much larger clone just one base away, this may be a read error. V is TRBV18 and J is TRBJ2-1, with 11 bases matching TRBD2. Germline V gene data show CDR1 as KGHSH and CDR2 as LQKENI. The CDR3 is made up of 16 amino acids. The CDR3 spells CASSSETSGAANERFF. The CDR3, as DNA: TGTGCCAGCTCATCCGAGACTAGCGGGGCCGCGAATGAGCGGTTCTTC.

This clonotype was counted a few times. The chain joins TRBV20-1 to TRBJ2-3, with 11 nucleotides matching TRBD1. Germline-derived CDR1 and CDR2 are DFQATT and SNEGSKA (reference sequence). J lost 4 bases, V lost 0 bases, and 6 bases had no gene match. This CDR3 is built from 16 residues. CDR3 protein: CSARDRTGGPADTQYF. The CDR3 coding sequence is TGCAGTGCTAGAGATCGGACAGGGGGCCCCGCAGATACGCAGTATTTT.

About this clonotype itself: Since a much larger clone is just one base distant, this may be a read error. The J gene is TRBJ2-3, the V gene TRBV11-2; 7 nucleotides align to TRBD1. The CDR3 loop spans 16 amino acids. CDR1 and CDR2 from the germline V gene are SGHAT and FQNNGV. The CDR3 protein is CASNLVWLGQADTQYF. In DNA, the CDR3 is TGTGCCAGCAACTTAGTATGGCTAGGACAGGCAGATACGCAGTATTTT.

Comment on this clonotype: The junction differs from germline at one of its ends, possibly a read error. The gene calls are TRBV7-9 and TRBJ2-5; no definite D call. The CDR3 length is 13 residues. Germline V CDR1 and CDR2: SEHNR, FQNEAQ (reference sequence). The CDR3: CASSFTTEEAQYF. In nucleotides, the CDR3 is TGTGCCAGCAGCTTTACTACAGAAGAGGCCCAGTACTTC.

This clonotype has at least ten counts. In nucleotides, the CDR3 is TGTGCCAGCAGAAAGGGAGGGGCCAGCGATGAGCAGTTCTTC. It yields the protein CASRKGGASDEQFF. The V gene is TRBV28, the J gene TRBJ2-1, with 7 bases that match TRBD2. This CDR3 region has 14 residues. V was pared by 6 bases and J by 8 bases, with 10 bases of the junction left unmatched. Germline CDR1 is MDHEN and CDR2 is SYDVKM. Combining the CDR3 with reference TRBV28 and TRBJ2-1 gives the whole variable domain DVKVTQSSRYLVKRTGEKVFLECVQDMDHENMFWYRQDPGLGLRLIYFSYDVKMKEKGDIPEGYSVSREKKERFSLILESASTNQTSMYLCASRKGGASDEQFFGPGTRLTVL.

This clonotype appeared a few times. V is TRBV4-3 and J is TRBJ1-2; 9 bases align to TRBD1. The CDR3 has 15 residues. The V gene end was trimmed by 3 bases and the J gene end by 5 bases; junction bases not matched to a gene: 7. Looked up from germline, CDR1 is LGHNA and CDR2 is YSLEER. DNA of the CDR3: TGCGCCAGCAGCCATACCGGGACAGGGTATTATGGCTACACCTTC. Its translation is CASSHTGTGYYGYTF.

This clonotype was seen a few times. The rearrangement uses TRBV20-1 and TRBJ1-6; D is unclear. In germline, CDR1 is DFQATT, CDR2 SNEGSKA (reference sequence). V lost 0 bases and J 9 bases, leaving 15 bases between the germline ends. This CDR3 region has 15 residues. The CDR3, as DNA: TGCAGTGCTAGAGATGCGAGCATAGGAGGTTCACCCCTCCACTTT. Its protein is CSARDASIGGSPLHF.

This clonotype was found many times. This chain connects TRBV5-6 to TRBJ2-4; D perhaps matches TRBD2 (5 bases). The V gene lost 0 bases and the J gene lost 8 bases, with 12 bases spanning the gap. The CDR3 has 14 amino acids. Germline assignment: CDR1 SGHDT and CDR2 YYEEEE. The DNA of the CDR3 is TGTGCCAGCAGCTTGGGAGGCGGGTTTGACATTCAGTACTTC. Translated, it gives CASSLGGGFDIQYF.

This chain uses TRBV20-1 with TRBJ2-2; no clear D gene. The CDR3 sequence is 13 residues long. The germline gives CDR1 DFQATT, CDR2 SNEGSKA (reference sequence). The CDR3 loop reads CSPGKTNTGELFF. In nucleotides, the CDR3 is TGCAGCCCTGGGAAGACGAACACCGGGGAGCTGTTTTTT.

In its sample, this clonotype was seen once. Here the CDR3 DNA reads TGTGCCAGCAGGCTTACAGGGGCCACTAATGAAAAACTGTTTTTT. Residues: CASRLTGATNEKLFF. This rearrangement joins TRBV12-3 or TRBV12-4 to TRBJ1-4, with TRBD1 matching over 7 bases. The V segment lost 6 bases and the J segment 2 bases; nucleotides outside the gene matches: 6. This CDR3 contains 15 residues.

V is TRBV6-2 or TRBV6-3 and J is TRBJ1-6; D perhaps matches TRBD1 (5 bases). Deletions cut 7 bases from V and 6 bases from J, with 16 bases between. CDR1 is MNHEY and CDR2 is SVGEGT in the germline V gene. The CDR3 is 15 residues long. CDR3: CASTDLGRGNSPLHF. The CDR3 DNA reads TGTGCCAGCACCGACCTTGGGAGGGGTAATTCACCCCTCCACTTT.

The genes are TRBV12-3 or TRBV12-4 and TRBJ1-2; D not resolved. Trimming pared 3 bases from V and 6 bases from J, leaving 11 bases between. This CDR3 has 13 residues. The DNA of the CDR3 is TGTGCCAGCAGTTTCGACATTCCCAATGGCTACACCTTC. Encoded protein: CASSFDIPNGYTF.

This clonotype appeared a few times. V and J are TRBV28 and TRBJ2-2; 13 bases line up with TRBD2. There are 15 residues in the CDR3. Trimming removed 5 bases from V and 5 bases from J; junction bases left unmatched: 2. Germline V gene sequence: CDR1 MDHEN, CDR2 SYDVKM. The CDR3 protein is CASSTSGGATGELFF. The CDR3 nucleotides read TGTGCCAGCAGTACTAGCGGGGGGGCGACCGGGGAGCTGTTTTTT.

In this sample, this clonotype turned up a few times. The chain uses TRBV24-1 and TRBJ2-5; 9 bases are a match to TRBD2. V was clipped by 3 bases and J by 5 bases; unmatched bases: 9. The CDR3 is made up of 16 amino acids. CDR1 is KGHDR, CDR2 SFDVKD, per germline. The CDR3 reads CATSDPPAGGRETQYF. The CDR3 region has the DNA TGTGCCACCAGTGATCCCCCAGCGGGGGGCCGGGAGACCCAGTACTTC.